These 3 T cell receptor beta chains share one sample of origin, sequenced in a study of cytomegalovirus exposure and HLA in healthy donors. The PCR employed 60 Vbeta primers together with 13 Jbeta primers. Profiling relied on immunoSEQ multiplex PCR, and the TCRdb table lists in-frame clones only, not all of them. The repertoire consists of about 110,000 clones, with about four fifths occurring once and the leading ten covering over 20%. Specimen: PBMCs. The receptors were sampled from a man aged 25 to 40 in good health and CMV-seropositive.

The gene calls are TRBV19 and TRBJ2-3; 10 positions agree with TRBD2. CDR3 length: 15 amino acids. In germline, CDR1 is LNHDA, CDR2 SQIVND (reference sequence). V shed 7 bases and J 3 bases; nucleotides not matched to a gene: 7. CDR3 in amino acids: CASTTSSGGTDTQYF. CDR3 DNA sequence: TGTGCCAGTACTACATCTAGCGGGGGAACAGATACGCAGTATTTT.

The chain joins TRBV11-2 to TRBJ2-5, with 8 bases matching TRBD1. Germline CDR1 SGHAT, CDR2 FQNNGV. Germline trimming cut 5 bases from V and 12 bases from J; bases unmatched to any gene: 23. This CDR3 is 17 amino acids long. This chain's CDR3 is CASSRGQGENPQEGKYF. The CDR3 DNA is TGTGCCAGCAGCAGAGGACAGGGAGAAAATCCCCAAGAAGGGAAGTACTTC.

This clone is a singleton in its sample. The chain has TRBV28 and TRBJ2-7; D is possibly TRBD2 (6 bases). Germline CDR1 MDHEN, CDR2 SYDVKM. Deletions cut 3 bases from V and 3 bases from J, with 15 bases between. The CDR3 is made up of 15 amino acids. CDR3 sequence (DNA): TGTGCCAGCAGTTTGTCGCATGGGGGGTACTACGAGCAGTACTTC. This codes for CASSLSHGGYYEQYF.